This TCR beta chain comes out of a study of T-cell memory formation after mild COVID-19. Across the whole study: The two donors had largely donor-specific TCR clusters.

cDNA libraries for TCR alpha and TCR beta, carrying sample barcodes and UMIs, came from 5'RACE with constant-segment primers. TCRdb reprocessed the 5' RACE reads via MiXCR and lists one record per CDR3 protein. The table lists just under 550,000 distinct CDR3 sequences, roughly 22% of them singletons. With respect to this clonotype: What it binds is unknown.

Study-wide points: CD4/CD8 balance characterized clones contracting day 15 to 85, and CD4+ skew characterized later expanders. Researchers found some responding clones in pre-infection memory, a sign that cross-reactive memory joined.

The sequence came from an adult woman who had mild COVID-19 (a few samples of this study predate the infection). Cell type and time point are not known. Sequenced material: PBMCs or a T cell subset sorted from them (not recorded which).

The CDR3 DNA is TGTGCCAGCAGCCTGAGGGCTTCTGGGGCCAACGTCCTGACTTTC. This sequence encodes CASSLRASGANVLTF. This chain connects TRBV3-1 to TRBJ2-6; a weak D match, TRBD2 (5 bases). This CDR3 spans 15 amino acids. The germline CDR1 and CDR2 sequences are LGHDT and YNNKEL (reference sequence). Trimming pared 4 bases from V and 1 base from J, leaving 8 bases between.